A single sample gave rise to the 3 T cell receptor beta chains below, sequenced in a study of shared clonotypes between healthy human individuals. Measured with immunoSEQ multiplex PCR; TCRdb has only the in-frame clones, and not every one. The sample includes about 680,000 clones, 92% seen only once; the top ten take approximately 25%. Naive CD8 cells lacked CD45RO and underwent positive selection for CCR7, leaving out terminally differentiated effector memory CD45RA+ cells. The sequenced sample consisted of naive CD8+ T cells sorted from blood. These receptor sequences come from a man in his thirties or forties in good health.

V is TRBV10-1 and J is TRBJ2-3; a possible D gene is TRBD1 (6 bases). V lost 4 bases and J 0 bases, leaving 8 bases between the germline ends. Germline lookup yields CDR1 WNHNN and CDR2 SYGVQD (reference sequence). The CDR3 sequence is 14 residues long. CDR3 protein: CASSGTASTDTQYF. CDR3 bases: TGCGCCAGCAGTGGGACAGCTAGCACAGATACGCAGTATTTT.

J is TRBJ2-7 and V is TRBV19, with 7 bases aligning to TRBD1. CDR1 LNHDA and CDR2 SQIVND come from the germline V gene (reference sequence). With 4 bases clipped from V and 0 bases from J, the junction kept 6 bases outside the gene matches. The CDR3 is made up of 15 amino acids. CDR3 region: CASSKTGEVSYEQYF. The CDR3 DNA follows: TGTGCCAGTAGTAAAACAGGGGAAGTCTCCTACGAGCAGTACTTC.

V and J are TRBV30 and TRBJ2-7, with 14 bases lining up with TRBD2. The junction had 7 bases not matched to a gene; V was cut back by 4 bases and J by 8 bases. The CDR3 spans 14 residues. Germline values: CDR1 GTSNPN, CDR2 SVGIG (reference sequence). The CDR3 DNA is TGTGCCTGGAACACCGGGACTAGCGGGAGCCAGCAGTACTTC. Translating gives CAWNTGTSGSQQYF.